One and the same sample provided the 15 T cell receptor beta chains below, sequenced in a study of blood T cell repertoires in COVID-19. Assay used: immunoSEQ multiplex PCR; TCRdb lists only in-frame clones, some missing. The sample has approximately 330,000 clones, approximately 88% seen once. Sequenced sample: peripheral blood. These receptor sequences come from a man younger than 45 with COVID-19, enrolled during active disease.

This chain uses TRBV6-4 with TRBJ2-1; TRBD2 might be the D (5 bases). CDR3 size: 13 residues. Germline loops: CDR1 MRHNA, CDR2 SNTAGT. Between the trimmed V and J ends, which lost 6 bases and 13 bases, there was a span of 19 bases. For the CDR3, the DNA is TGTGCCAGCAGCCCGTCAGACTCGGGAAGACAGTTCTTC. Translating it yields CASSPSDSGRQFF.

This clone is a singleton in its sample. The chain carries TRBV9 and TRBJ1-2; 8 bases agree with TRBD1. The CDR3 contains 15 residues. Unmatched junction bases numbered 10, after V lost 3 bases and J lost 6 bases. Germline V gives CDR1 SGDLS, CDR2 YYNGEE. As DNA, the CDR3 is TGTGCCAGCAGCGGCCTGGCAGGGGGCGAAAATGGCTACACCTTC. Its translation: CASSGLAGGENGYTF.

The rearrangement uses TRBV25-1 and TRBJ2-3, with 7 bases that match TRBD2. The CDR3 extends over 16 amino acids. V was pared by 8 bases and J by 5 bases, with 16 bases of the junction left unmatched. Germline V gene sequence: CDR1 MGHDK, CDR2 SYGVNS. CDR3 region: CASRDDGTTLRDTQYF. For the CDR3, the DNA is TGTGCCAGCCGAGACGATGGGACTACCCTGCGAGATACGCAGTATTTT.

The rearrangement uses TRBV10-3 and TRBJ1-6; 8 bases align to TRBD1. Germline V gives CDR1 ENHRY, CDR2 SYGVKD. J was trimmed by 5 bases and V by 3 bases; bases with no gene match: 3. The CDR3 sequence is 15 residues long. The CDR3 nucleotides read TGTGCCATCAGTGACGGGACAGGAGATAATTCACCCCTCCACTTT. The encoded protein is CAISDGTGDNSPLHF.

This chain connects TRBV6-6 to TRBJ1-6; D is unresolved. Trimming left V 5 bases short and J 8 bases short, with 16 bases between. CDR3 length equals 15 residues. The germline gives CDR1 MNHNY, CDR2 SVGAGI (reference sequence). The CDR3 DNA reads TGTGCCAGCAGTCAGCGGCGAATTGGGGATTCACCCCTCCACTTT. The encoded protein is CASSQRRIGDSPLHF.

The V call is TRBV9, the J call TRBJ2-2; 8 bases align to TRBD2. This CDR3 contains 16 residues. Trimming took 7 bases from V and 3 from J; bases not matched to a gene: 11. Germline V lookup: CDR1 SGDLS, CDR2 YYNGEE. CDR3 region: CASRRLERGYTGELFF. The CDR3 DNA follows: TGTGCCAGCCGGCGGTTGGAGCGGGGGTACACCGGGGAGCTGTTTTTT. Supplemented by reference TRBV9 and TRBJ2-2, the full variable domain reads DSGVTQTPKHLITATGQRVTLRCSPRSGDLSVYWYQQSLDQGLQFLIQYYNGEERAKGNILERFSAQQFPDLHSELNLSSLELGDSALYFCASRRLERGYTGELFFGEGSRLTVL.

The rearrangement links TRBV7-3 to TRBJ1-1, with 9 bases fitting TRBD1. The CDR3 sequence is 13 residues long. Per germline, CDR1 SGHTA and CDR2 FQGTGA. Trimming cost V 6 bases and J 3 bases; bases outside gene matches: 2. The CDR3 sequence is CASRRQGDTEAFF. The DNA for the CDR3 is TGTGCCAGCAGACGACAGGGGGACACTGAAGCTTTCTTT.

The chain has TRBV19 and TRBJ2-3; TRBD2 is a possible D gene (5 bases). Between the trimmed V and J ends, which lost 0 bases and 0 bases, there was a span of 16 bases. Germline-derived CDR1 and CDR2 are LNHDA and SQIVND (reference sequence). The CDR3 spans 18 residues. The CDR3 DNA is TGTGCCAGTAGTATAGAACTAGTACCCATCTCCAGCACAGATACGCAGTATTTT. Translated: CASSIELVPISSTDTQYF.

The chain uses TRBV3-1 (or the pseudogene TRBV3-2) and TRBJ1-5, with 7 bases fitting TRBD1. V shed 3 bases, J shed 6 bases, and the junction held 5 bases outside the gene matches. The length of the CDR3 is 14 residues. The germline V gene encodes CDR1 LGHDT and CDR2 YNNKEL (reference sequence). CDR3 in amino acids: CASSQAGGSQPQHF. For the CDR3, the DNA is TGTGCCAGCAGCCAGGCAGGGGGAAGTCAGCCCCAGCATTTT.

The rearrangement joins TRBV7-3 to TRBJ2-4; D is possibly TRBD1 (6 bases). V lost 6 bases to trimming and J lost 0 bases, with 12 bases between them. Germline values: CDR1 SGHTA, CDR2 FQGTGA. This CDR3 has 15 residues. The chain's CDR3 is CASRGAGTAKNIQYF. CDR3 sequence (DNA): TGTGCCAGCAGGGGGGCCGGGACAGCCAAAAACATTCAGTACTTC.

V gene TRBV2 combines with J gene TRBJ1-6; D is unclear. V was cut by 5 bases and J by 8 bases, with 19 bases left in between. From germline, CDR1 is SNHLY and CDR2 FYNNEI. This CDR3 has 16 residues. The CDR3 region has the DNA TGTGCCAGCAGTTCTGACTTTGCCCAACGGGATTCACCCCTCCACTTT. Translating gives CASSSDFAQRDSPLHF.

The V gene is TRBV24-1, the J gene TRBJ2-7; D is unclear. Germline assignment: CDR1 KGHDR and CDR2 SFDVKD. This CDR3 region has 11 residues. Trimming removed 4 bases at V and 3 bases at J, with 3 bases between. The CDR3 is CATSDGYEQYF. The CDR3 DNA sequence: TGTGCCACCAGTGACGGCTACGAGCAGTACTTC.

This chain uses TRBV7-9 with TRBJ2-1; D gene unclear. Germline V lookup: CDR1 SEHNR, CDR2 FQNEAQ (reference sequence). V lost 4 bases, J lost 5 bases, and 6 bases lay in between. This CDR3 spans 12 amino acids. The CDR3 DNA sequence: TGTGCCAGCAGCTCGGTGGACAATGAGCAGTTCTTC. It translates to CASSSVDNEQFF.

The CDR3 DNA follows: TGTGCCAGCAGCTTAGAGCCGGGACAGGTCAATGAGCAGTTCTTC. Residues: CASSLEPGQVNEQFF. The rearrangement links TRBV7-6 to TRBJ2-1, with 8 nucleotides matching TRBD1. The V segment lost 1 base and the J segment 6 bases; nucleotides outside the gene matches: 5. The CDR3 is made up of 15 amino acids. Germline loops: CDR1 SGHVS, CDR2 FNYEAQ.

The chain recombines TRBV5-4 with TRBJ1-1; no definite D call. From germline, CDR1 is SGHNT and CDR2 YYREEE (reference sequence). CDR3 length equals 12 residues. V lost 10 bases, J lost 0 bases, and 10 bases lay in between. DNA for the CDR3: TGTGCCTTCCGGGGAATGAACACTGAAGCTTTCTTT. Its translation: CAFRGMNTEAFF.